Below are 18 T cell receptor beta chains sequenced from a single sample in a study of T cell responses to AZD1222 COVID-19 vaccine. Data came from immunoSEQ multiplex PCR; TCRdb stores just in-frame clones and leaves some out. The data show about 130,000 clones, approximately 93% seen once. The specimen comprised peripheral blood, sampled on day 0 of AZD1222 vaccination. The receptors stem from an adult in good health.

The V gene is TRBV6-5, the J gene TRBJ1-2; maybe TRBD1 (6 bases). The V end lost 1 base, the J end lost 7 bases, and 13 bases lay between the germline ends. Germline assignment: CDR1 MNHEY and CDR2 SVGAGI. The CDR3 totals 14 residues. The CDR3 loop reads CASSYLTGTGGYTF. The CDR3 nucleotides read TGTGCCAGCAGTTACTTAACAGGGACGGGTGGCTACACCTTC.

The chain uses TRBV6-5 and TRBJ1-1; D perhaps matches TRBD1 (5 bases). The CDR3 totals 11 residues. The V gene's germline CDR1 is MNHEY and CDR2 SVGAGI. In DNA form, the CDR3 reads TGTACCGCCCAGGGGAACACTGAAGCTTTCTTT. Protein: CTAQGNTEAFF.

V is TRBV5-1 and J is TRBJ1-2, with 10 bases fitting TRBD1. Germline loops: CDR1 SGHRS, CDR2 YFSETQ. J was trimmed by 4 bases and V by 4 bases; bases with no gene match: 7. This CDR3 comprises 15 residues. CDR3 coding DNA: TGCGCCAGCAGCCATGGGACAGGGGTTGGCTATGGCTACACCTTC. Protein product: CASSHGTGVGYGYTF. Using reference TRBV5-1 and TRBJ1-2 for the parts outside the CDR3, the full variable domain is KAGVTQTPRYLIKTRGQQVTLSCSPISGHRSVSWYQQTPGQGLQFLFEYFSETQRNKGNFPGRFSGRQFSNSRSEMNVSTLELGDSALYLCASSHGTGVGYGYTFGSGTRLTVV.

The chain uses TRBV27 and TRBJ1-6; 8 positions agree with TRBD1. The length of the CDR3 is 13 residues. Looked up from germline, CDR1 is MNHEY and CDR2 is SMNVEV (reference sequence). V gave up 10 bases and J gave up 9 bases; unmatched junction bases: 8. This chain's CDR3 is CAILTGGVSPLHF. CDR3 in DNA: TGTGCCATACTCACAGGGGGGGTTTCACCCCTCCACTTT.

V gene TRBV11-2 combines with J gene TRBJ1-1; D is possibly TRBD1 (5 bases). The CDR3 covers 15 residues. Deletions cut 6 bases from V and 5 bases from J, with 19 bases between. The germline V gene has CDR1 SGHAT and CDR2 FQNNGV. CDR3 DNA sequence: TGTGCCAGCAGTCCCAACAGAAGGGGCAGGACTGAAGCTTTCTTT. Encoded protein: CASSPNRRGRTEAFF.

The chain employs TRBV12-3 or TRBV12-4 and TRBJ1-6; 7 nucleotides line up with TRBD1. The CDR3 contains 12 residues. The ends lost 3 bases at V and 12 bases at J; junction bases unmatched: 2. The CDR3 DNA reads TGTGCCAGCAGTTTCAGGGGGGAACCCCTCCACTTT. Translation: CASSFRGEPLHF.

This chain connects TRBV5-1 to TRBJ2-5; D gene unclear. CDR3 length: 14 amino acids. Trimming stripped 1 base from V and 1 base from J, with 8 bases between. CDR1 is SGHRS, CDR2 YFSETQ, per germline. The CDR3 is CASSLRRLQETQYF. The CDR3 DNA follows: TGCGCCAGCAGCTTGAGACGACTCCAAGAGACCCAGTACTTC.

The chain carries TRBV20-1 and TRBJ2-3, with a possible D match to TRBD1 (6 bases). Germline V gene data show CDR1 as DFQATT and CDR2 as SNEGSKA (reference sequence). Trimming cost V 3 bases and J 3 bases, with 16 bases left between them. The length of the CDR3 is 15 residues. CDR3 amino acids: CSASALKGVTDTQYF. CDR3 in DNA: TGCAGTGCTAGTGCTTTGAAGGGGGTTACAGATACGCAGTATTTT.

The V and J genes are TRBV19 and TRBJ1-6; 12 bases fit TRBD1. The V gene end was trimmed by 7 bases and the J gene end by 10 bases; junction bases not matched to a gene: 8. This CDR3 has 15 residues. Germline V gene sequence: CDR1 LNHDA, CDR2 SQIVND (reference sequence). Here the CDR3 DNA reads TGTGCCAGTACCCCGGTCGGGACAGGGGGCTCACCCCTCCACTTT. This translates into CASTPVGTGGSPLHF.

The chain is built from TRBV6-6 and TRBJ1-2, with D possibly matching TRBD1 (5 bases). The germline gives CDR1 MNHNY, CDR2 SVGAGI (reference sequence). The V end was cut by 4 bases, the J end by 4 bases, with 19 bases between. The CDR3 spans 16 residues. CDR3 coding DNA: TGTGCCAGCAGTTCCTCCGGGACCCAACTACCCTATGGCTACACCTTC. Translating it yields CASSSSGTQLPYGYTF.

CDR3 sequence: CASSISVSGYTF. The CDR3 bases are TGTGCCAGTAGTATTTCCGTCTCTGGCTACACCTTC. This sequence joins TRBV19 and TRBJ1-2; no firm D call. Trimming removed 3 bases from V and 7 bases from J, with 9 bases in between. Looked up from germline, CDR1 is LNHDA and CDR2 is SQIVND (reference sequence). The CDR3 has 12 residues.

This chain uses TRBV4-1 with TRBJ2-1, with D perhaps TRBD1 (5 bases). The CDR3 is made up of 15 amino acids. Trimming cost V 0 bases and J 2 bases, with 8 bases left between them. Germline V gives CDR1 MGHRA, CDR2 YSYEKL. The CDR3 sequence: CASSQDARAYNEQFF. For the CDR3, the DNA is TGCGCCAGCAGCCAAGATGCCAGGGCCTACAATGAGCAGTTCTTC.

The chain has TRBV20-1 and TRBJ1-1; TRBD1 matches 9 bases. The CDR3 runs to 11 residues. V shed 2 bases and J 11 bases; nucleotides not matched to a gene: 3. The germline gives CDR1 DFQATT, CDR2 SNEGSKA (reference sequence). CDR3 sequence (DNA): TGCAGTGCTAGAAGGGACAGGGAGGCTTTCTTT. It encodes CSARRDREAFF.

This chain connects TRBV10-2 to TRBJ1-5; no clear D gene. Germline V gene sequence: CDR1 WSHSY, CDR2 SAAADI. V gave up 5 bases and J gave up 2 bases, with 10 bases separating them. The CDR3 spans 14 residues. CDR3 in DNA: TGCGCCAGCAGTTTTGGTACAGGCAATCAGCCCCAGCATTTT. Translating it yields CASSFGTGNQPQHF.

This clone came up a few times. The chain carries TRBV5-4 and TRBJ1-2; 9 nucleotides align to TRBD1. The CDR3 sequence is 16 residues long. Losses at the gene ends were 4 bases for V and 3 bases for J; bases not matched to a gene: 10. Germline values: CDR1 SGHNT, CDR2 YYREEE (reference sequence). This CDR3 reads CASSTDFRDRDYGYTF. The CDR3, as DNA: TGTGCCAGCAGCACCGATTTCCGGGACAGGGACTATGGCTACACCTTC. Looking up the rest from reference TRBV5-4 and TRBJ1-2 gives the full variable domain: ETGVTQSPTHLIKTRGQQVTLRCSSQSGHNTVSWYQQALGQGPQFIFQYYREEENGRGNFPPRFSGLQFPNYSSELNVNALELDDSALYLCASSTDFRDRDYGYTFGSGTRLTVV.

The gene calls are TRBV10-3 and TRBJ2-7; weak D call: TRBD2 (5 bases). Deletions cut 0 bases from V and 12 bases from J, with 12 bases between. The CDR3 covers 12 residues. Germline CDR1 reads ENHRY; CDR2 reads SYGVKD. The chain's CDR3 is CAISESAGVPYF. For the CDR3, the DNA is TGTGCCATCAGTGAGTCGGCCGGGGTTCCGTACTTC.

The CDR3 bases are TGCGCCAGCAAGGGGGGATCAGGAGTCGATGGCTACACCTTC. Translating it yields CASKGGSGVDGYTF. The V gene is TRBV5-1, the J gene TRBJ1-2; D may be TRBD1 (6 bases). The CDR3 spans 14 residues. Trimming stripped 6 bases from V and 6 bases from J, with 18 bases between. CDR1 and CDR2 (germline): SGHRS, YFSETQ.

The chain has TRBV4-1 and TRBJ1-3; D may be TRBD1 (6 bases). Trimming stripped 2 bases from V and 0 bases from J, with 11 bases between. Germline lookup yields CDR1 MGHRA and CDR2 YSYEKL. This CDR3 spans 16 amino acids. Here the CDR3 DNA reads TGCGCCAGCAGCCAACCAGGACAGACCTCTGGAAACACCATATATTTT. Protein: CASSQPGQTSGNTIYF.